This T cell receptor beta chain was recorded in a study of CD8+CD57+ T cells in acquired aplastic anemia. The CDR3 is 13 amino acids. Germline CDR1 and CDR2: SNHLY and FYNNEI. V was shortened by 6 bases and J by 9 bases, with 12 bases between the two germline ends. Before being chosen for sequencing, patients had shown CD8+CD57+ cell expansion by flow cytometry. Genomic DNA served as template for TCR beta VDJ and CDR3 profiling. Each CDR3 protein gets one entry after TCRdb re-called the reads with MiXCR. The table includes about 180,000 distinct CDR3 sequences, roughly 50% detected once. The receptor was isolated from a human donor with aplastic anemia. The V call is TRBV2, the J call TRBJ1-6; D might be TRBD1 (6 bases). Input material: sorted CD4+, CD8+, or CD8+CD57+ T cells (not recorded which) from PBMCs. The DNA for the CDR3 is TGTGCCAGCAGCGCGGGGGCGGCTTCACCCCTCCACTTT. This translates into CASSAGAASPLHF. The full variable domain, in which reference TRBV2 and TRBJ1-6 provide the parts outside the CDR3, is EPEVTQTPSHQVTQMGQEVILRCVPISNHLYFYWYRQILGQKVEFLVSFYNNEISEKSEIFDDQFSVERPDGSNFTLKIRSTKLEDSAMYFCASSAGAASPLHFGNGTRLTVT.